This TCR beta chain is from a study of blood T cell repertoires in COVID-19. Method: immunoSEQ multiplex PCR; TCRdb's copy keeps in-frame clones and lacks some. The sample lists about 190,000 clones, around nine tenths seen once, with about 6.6% in the top ten. Per germline, CDR1 LNHDA and CDR2 SQIVND (reference sequence). V was clipped by 9 bases and J by 9 bases; unmatched bases: 2. The CDR3 length is 10 residues. The chain joins TRBV19 to TRBJ2-3; 8 nucleotides agree with TRBD2. The receptor was isolated from a woman in her thirties or forties who had recovered from COVID-19. Material: peripheral blood. This chain's CDR3 is CASGLATQYF. In DNA form, the CDR3 reads TGTGCCAGCGGACTAGCAACGCAGTATTTT.